The 6 T cell receptor beta chains reported below all come from one sample, sequenced in a study of Graves' ophthalmopathy and Graves' hyperthyroidism. The authors amplified TCR beta CDR3 regions, and they did so from RNA transcripts for repertoire sequencing. HTBI primers were used in a first-round RT-PCR, which preceded a second-round multiplex PCR. TCRdb fed the multiplex PCR reads into MiXCR, producing one record per CDR3 protein. The data show some 350,000 distinct CDR3 sequences, 17% seen once. Sequencing was done on a sample of peripheral blood. The source is an adult woman with stable Graves' hyperthyroidism.

This clonotype was recorded at least ten times. The rearrangement links TRBV7-3 to TRBJ2-2, with a tentative D call TRBD2 (6 bases). The ends were cut back, 0 bases at V and 0 bases at J, with 8 bases in the middle. The CDR3 consists of 16 residues. CDR1 SGHTA and CDR2 FQGTGA come from the germline V gene. The CDR3 nucleotides are TGTGCCAGCAGCTTAACGGGGACTGCGAACACCGGGGAGCTGTTTTTT. Its translation: CASSLTGTANTGELFF.

This clonotype was observed at least ten times. No DNA is shown, since the ends of the CDR3 on it are uncertain; the CDR3 is the one TCRdb lists. The chain joins TRBV6-5 to TRBJ1-2. The germline V gene has CDR1 MNHEY and CDR2 SVGAGI. The CDR3 spans 15 amino acids, including both terminal residues. This chain's CDR3 is CASSWGLGANYGCTF.

This clonotype was counted between two and nine times. As the CDR3 is not closed by the conserved phenylalanine or tryptophan, this likely results from a read error. The rearrangement uses TRBV2 and TRBJ2-5; 7 bases match TRBD1. The germline V gene encodes CDR1 SNHLY and CDR2 FYNNEI. V lost 10 bases, J lost 2 bases, and 13 bases stayed unmatched. The CDR3 spans 15 residues. The CDR3 protein is CAIHPGGRDQETQYL. As DNA, the CDR3 is TGTGCCATACACCCAGGGGGAAGGGATCAAGAGACCCAGTACCTC.

This clonotype showed up many times. The junction departs from the called germline gene at one end, perhaps through a read error. The CDR3 nucleotides are TGTGCCAGCAGTTTCGGGATTAGCTATGGCTACGCCTTC. Protein: CASSFGISYGYAF. This chain joins TRBV12-3 or TRBV12-4 and TRBJ1-2; no definite D call. The CDR3 consists of 13 residues.

The chain recombines TRBV19 with TRBJ1-2, with D uncertain. The V end lost 7 bases, the J end lost 8 bases, and 20 bases lay between the germline ends. In germline, CDR1 is LNHDA, CDR2 SQIVND (reference sequence). This CDR3 has 14 residues. DNA for the CDR3: TGTGCCAGTACCTACTCCAAGCGGGGTTGGGGCTACACCTTC. Translated, it gives CASTYSKRGWGYTF.

The V and J genes are TRBV6-2 or TRBV6-3 and TRBJ2-2; 9 positions match TRBD2. This CDR3 has 17 amino acids. V gave up 5 bases and J gave up 4 bases; unmatched junction bases: 11. Germline V CDR1 and CDR2: MNHEY, SVGEGT. The CDR3 here is CASSQGRLAGITGELFF. Here the CDR3 DNA reads TGTGCCAGCAGTCAAGGGCGTCTAGCGGGAATCACCGGGGAGCTGTTTTTT.